This TCR beta chain comes out of a study of cytomegalovirus exposure and HLA in healthy donors. As for this clone: Its antigen is still unknown.

V was clipped by 6 bases and J by 5 bases; unmatched bases: 10. CDR3 size: 15 residues. CDR1 and CDR2 from the germline V gene are KGHSH and LQKENI. Study findings and constraints: A list of approximately 160 TCR beta chains associated with cytomegalovirus was given.

The PCR used 60 Vbeta and 13 Jbeta primers. Generated by immunoSEQ multiplex PCR, the TCRdb table keeps only in-frame clones and is missing some. This repertoire includes about 70,000 clones. The V and J genes are TRBV18 and TRBJ2-7; 10 bases align to TRBD1. Sequencing used PBMCs. The clonotype comes from a woman aged 30 to 39 in good health and CMV-seronegative. The CDR3 loop is CASSGIGTGDHEQYF. The CDR3 DNA reads TGTGCCAGCTCCGGCATCGGGACAGGGGATCACGAGCAGTACTTC.